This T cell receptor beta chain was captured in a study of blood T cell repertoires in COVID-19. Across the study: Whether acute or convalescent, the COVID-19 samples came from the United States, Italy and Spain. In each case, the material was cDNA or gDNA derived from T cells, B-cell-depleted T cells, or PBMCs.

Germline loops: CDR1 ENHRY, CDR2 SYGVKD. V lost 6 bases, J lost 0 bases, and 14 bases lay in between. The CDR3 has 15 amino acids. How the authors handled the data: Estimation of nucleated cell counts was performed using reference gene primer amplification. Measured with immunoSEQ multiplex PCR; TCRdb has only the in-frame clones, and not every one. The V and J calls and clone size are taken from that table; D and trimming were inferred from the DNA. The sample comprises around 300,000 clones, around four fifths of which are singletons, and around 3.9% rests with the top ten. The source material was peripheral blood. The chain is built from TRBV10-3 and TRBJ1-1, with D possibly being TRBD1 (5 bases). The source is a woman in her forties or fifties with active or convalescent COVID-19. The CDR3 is CAIRKDNRMNTEAFF. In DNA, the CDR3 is TGTGCCATCAGAAAGGACAACCGCATGAACACTGAAGCTTTCTTT.